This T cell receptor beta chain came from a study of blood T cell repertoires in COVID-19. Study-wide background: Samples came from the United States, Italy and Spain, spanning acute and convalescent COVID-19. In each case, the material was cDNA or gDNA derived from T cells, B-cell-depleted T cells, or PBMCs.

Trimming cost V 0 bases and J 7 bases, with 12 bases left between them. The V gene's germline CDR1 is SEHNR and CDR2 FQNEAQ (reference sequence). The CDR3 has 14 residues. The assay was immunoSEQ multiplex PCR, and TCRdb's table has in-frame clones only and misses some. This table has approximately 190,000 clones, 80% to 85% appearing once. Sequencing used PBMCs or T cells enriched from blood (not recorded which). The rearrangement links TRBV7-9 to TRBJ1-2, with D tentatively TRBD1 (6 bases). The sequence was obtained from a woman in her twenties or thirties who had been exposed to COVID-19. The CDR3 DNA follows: TGTGCCAGCAGCTTAGCTTCAGGGGCTGGTGGCTACACCTTC. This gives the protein CASSLASGAGGYTF.